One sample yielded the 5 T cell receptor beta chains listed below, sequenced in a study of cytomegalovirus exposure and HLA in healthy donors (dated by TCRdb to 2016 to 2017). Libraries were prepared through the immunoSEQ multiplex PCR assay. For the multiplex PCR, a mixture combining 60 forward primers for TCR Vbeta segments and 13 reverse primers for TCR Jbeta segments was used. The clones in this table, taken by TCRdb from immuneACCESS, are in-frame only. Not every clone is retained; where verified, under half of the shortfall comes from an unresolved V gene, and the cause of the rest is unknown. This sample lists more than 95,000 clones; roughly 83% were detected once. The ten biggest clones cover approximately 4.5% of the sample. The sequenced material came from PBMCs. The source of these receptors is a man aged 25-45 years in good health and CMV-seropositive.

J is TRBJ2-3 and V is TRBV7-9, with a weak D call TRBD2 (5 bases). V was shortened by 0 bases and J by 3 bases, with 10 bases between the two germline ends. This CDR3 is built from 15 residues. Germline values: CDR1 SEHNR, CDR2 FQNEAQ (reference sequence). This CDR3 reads CASSLADGKTDTQYF. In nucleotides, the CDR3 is TGTGCCAGCAGCTTAGCAGACGGGAAGACAGATACGCAGTATTTT.

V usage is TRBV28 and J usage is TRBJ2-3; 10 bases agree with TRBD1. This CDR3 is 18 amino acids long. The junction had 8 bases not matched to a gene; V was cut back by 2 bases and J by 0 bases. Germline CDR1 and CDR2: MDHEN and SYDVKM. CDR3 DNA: TGTGCCAGCAGTTTACCGGGACAGGGGTACTCTAGCACAGATACGCAGTATTTT. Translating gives CASSLPGQGYSSTDTQYF. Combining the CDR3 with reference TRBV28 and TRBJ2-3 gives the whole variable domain DVKVTQSSRYLVKRTGEKVFLECVQDMDHENMFWYRQDPGLGLRLIYFSYDVKMKEKGDIPEGYSVSREKKERFSLILESASTNQTSMYLCASSLPGQGYSSTDTQYFGPGTRLTVL.

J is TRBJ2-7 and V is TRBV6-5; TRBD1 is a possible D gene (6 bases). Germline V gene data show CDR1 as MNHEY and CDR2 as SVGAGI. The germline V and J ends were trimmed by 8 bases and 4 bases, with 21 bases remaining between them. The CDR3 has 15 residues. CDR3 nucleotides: TGTGCCAGCCGCTACAGGGAAAGGGGATTATACGAGCAGTACTTC. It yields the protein CASRYRERGLYEQYF.

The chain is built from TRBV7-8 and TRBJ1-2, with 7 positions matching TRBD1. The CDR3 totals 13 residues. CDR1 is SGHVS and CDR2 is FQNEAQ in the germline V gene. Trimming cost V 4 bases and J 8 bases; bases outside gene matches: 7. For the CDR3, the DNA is TGTGCCAGCAGCTACACAGGGGTCGGCGGCTACACCTTC. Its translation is CASSYTGVGGYTF.

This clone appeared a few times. The CDR3 nucleotides are TGTGCCAGCAGCTTGAGACTAGCGGGAGGGAGCACAGATACGCAGTATTTT. It is translated as CASSLRLAGGSTDTQYF. This chain links TRBV5-4 with TRBJ2-3, with TRBD2 matching over 14 bases. Germline CDR1 is SGHNT and CDR2 is YYREEE (reference sequence). The CDR3 sequence is 17 residues long. V lost 1 base, J lost 0 bases, and 1 base stayed unmatched.